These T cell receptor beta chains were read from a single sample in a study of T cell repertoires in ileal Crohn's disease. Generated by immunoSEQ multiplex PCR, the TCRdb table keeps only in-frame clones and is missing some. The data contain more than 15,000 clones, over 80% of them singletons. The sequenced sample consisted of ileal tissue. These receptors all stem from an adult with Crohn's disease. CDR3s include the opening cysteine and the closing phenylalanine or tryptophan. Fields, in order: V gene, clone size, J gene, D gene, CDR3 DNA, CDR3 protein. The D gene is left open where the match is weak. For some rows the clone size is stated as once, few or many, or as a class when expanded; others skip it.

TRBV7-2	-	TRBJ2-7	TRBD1	TGTGCCAGCAGCCGGGACAGACGATCCTACGAGCAGTACTTC	CASSRDRRSYEQYF
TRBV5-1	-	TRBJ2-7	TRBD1	TGCGCCAGCAGCTTGGAGCAGGGGGTTCTCTCCTACGAGCAGTACTTC	CASSLEQGVLSYEQYF
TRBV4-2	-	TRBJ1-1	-	TGTGCCAGCAGCCAAGAAGGGGGAGTTAGCACTGAAGCTTTCTTT	CASSQEGGVSTEAFF
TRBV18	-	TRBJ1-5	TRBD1	TGTGCCAGCTCACCGATGGGACAGGGGGGTTCGGATCAGCCCCAGCATTTT	CASSPMGQGGSDQPQHF
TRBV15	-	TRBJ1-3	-	TGTGCCACCAGCAGTCCCGACATCAACTCTGGAAACACCATATATTTT	CATSSPDINSGNTIYF
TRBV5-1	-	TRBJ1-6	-	TGCGCCAGCCAGGAAGGCTCCTATAATTCACCCCTCCACTTT	CASQEGSYNSPLHF
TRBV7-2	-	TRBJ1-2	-	TGTGCCAGCAGCCTAAGGGCCCGGGGGGCCTATGGCTACACCTTC	CASSLRARGAYGYTF
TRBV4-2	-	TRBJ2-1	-	TGTGCCAGCAGCCGCAAGGGCGGGGAAGACAATGAGCAGTTCTTC	CASSRKGGEDNEQFF
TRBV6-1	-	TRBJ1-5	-	TGTGCCAGCAGGTCAGGCATTAATCAGCCCCAGCATTTT	CASRSGINQPQHF
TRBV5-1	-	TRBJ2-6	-	TGCGCCAGCAGCTTCGCAGACTCTGGGGCCAACGTCCTGACTTTC	CASSFADSGANVLTF
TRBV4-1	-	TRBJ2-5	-	TGCGCCAGCAGCCAAGATACAGCCCAAGAGACCCAGTACTTC	CASSQDTAQETQYF
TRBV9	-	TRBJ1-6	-	TGTGCCAGCAGCGCCCCGAACGGAGCTACGGGAAGACCCTATAATTCACCCCTCCACTTT	CASSAPNGATGRPYNSPLHF
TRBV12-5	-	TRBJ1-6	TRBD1	TGTGCTAGTGGTTTGGTACAGGGGAAGAGTAATTCACCCCTCCACTTT	CASGLVQGKSNSPLHF
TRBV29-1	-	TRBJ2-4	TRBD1	TGCAGCGTCGGGACAGCGAATTCCAAAAACATTCAGTACTTC	CSVGTANSKNIQYF
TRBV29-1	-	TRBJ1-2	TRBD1	TGCAGCTTCGGGACAGGGGGCGGCTACACCTTC	CSFGTGGGYTF
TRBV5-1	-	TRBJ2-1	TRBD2	TGCGCCAGCAGCTTAAGGGCGGGAGCCTACAATGAGCAGTTCTTC	CASSLRAGAYNEQFF
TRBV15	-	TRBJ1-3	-	TGTGCCACCAGGCTTAGGGGCCCCCCTAGCTCTGGAAACACCATATATTTT	CATRLRGPPSSGNTIYF
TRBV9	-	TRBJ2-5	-	TGTGCCAGCAGCGTAGGGGGACTGCAAGAGACCCAGTACTTC	CASSVGGLQETQYF
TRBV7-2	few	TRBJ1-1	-	TGTGCCAGCAGCCCTGTGTTCAGGGGCACTGAAGCTTTCTTT	CASSPVFRGTEAFF
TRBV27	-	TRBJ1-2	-	TGTGCCAGCAGTTTTATAGGGTCCGCAGGGCTTAACTATGGCTACACCTTC	CASSFIGSAGLNYGYTF